These 5 T cell receptor beta chains were all obtained from the same sample, sequenced in a study of blood T cell repertoires in COVID-19. The method was immunoSEQ multiplex PCR; TCRdb's version includes in-frame clones alone and lacks a portion of them. This table holds roughly 250,000 clones, about 91% found once. Specimen: PBMCs or T cells enriched from blood (not recorded which). The receptors shown here come from a woman in her thirties or forties with acute COVID-19.

The CDR3 DNA sequence: TGTGCCAGCATGGGACAGGGAGGGACTGAAGCTTTCTTT. It is translated as CASMGQGGTEAFF. The chain carries TRBV2 and TRBJ1-1; 9 bases are a match to TRBD1. Trimming removed 7 bases from V and 5 bases from J; junction bases left unmatched: 5. The germline V gene encodes CDR1 SNHLY and CDR2 FYNNEI. The CDR3 has 13 residues.

The chain couples TRBV5-1 to TRBJ2-2, with D hard to call. Trimming took off 6 bases at V and 3 bases at J, with 12 bases between the two ends. This CDR3 has 14 residues. Germline CDR1 SGHRS, CDR2 YFSETQ. The CDR3 DNA sequence: TGCGCCAGCATATTTCACCCGGACACCGGGGAGCTGTTTTTT. This codes for CASIFHPDTGELFF.

This clone has just one count. This rearrangement joins TRBV28 to TRBJ2-5; 9 nucleotides agree with TRBD2. Germline CDR1 is MDHEN and CDR2 is SYDVKM. There are 19 residues in the CDR3. Trimming took 2 bases from V and 5 from J; bases not matched to a gene: 18. The CDR3 nucleotides are TGTGCCAGCAGTTTACCGACGACCGTGGTACTTGCGGGAGGGGAGACCCAGTACTTC. It specifies CASSLPTTVVLAGGETQYF.

This chain joins TRBV7-9 and TRBJ2-7, with 12 bases aligning to TRBD1. In germline, CDR1 is SEHNR, CDR2 FQNEAQ (reference sequence). V trimming: 4 bases; J trimming: 5 bases; junction bases outside the gene matches: 12. CDR3 size: 17 residues. The CDR3 is CASSSYSGTGGLDEQYV. DNA of the CDR3: TGTGCCAGCAGCTCTTACTCCGGGACAGGGGGCTTGGACGAGCAGTACGTC.

This clone was seen only once. The genes are TRBV24-1 and TRBJ2-3; tentatively, D is TRBD2 (5 bases). CDR1 and CDR2 (germline): KGHDR, SFDVKD. V was trimmed by 7 bases and J by 4 bases, leaving 11 bases between them. The CDR3 runs to 13 residues. The CDR3 DNA reads TGTGCCACCAGGGGGAGTGGCGCAGATACGCAGTATTTT. It specifies CATRGSGADTQYF.